This T cell receptor beta chain emerged from a study of HIV-infected children after antiretroviral therapy interruption. The TCR library was built from RNA with a 3' RACE protocol and unique molecular identifiers. TCRdb re-derived calls from the 3' RACE reads in MiXCR, one entry per CDR3 protein. The sample lists over 35,000 distinct CDR3 sequences, approximately 7% seen once, with roughly 1% in the top ten. The sample's treatment: PENTA 11 planned treatment interruption arm or continuous ART arm. The CDR3 contains 16 residues. The sample here was CD45RA+ CD4+ T cells from PBMCs, pooled from several time points, taken from a donor given antiretroviral therapy, either interrupted or continuous. Documented subset: naive CD4+ CD45RA+ CD45RO- T cells. The rearrangement joins TRBV3-2 to TRBJ2-7; TRBD1, the D gene given by the table, was not confirmed from the DNA. TRBV3-2 is a pseudogene locus. The receptor was derived from a pool of human donors with HIV. The CDR3 coding sequence is TGTGCCAGCAGCCAAGTCGGCCCCTTGGGGGCATACGAGCAGTACTTC. Amino acid sequence: CASSQVGPLGAYEQYF.